The 17 T cell receptor beta chains below come from one sample, sequenced in a study of identical twins. TCRdb itself ran the 5' RACE reads through MiXCR, one entry per CDR3 protein. The sample lists fewer than 250,000 distinct CDR3 sequences, less than 9.5% seen once, with roughly 5% in the top ten. The sequencing sample was made of memory (CD45RO+) T cells sorted from blood. These TCRs come from a woman younger than 30 in good health.

This clonotype came up many times. The V call is TRBV4-1, the J call TRBJ1-4; 10 nucleotides line up with TRBD1. Unmatched junction bases numbered 6, after V lost 2 bases and J lost 6 bases. This CDR3 contains 16 residues. Germline loops: CDR1 MGHRA, CDR2 YSYEKL. The CDR3 protein is CASSQSTGTGDEKLFF. Here the CDR3 DNA reads TGCGCCAGCAGCCAATCTACTGGGACAGGGGATGAAAAACTGTTTTTT.

The chain employs TRBV5-1 and TRBJ2-1; possible D gene TRBD1, 6 bases. This CDR3 is built from 12 residues. From germline, CDR1 is SGHRS and CDR2 YFSETQ. Trimming stripped 4 bases from V and 8 bases from J, with 10 bases between. The CDR3 region has the DNA TGCGCCAGCAGCGGGGGCCGGCATGAGCAGTTCTTC. Protein product: CASSGGRHEQFF.

The chain recombines TRBV7-2 with TRBJ2-5; TRBD2 agrees at 10 bases. This CDR3 spans 14 amino acids. The germline gives CDR1 SGHTA, CDR2 FQGNSA. J lost 3 bases, V lost 5 bases, and 3 bases had no gene match. The CDR3 nucleotides read TGTGCCAGCAGCCGGACTAGCGGAAAAGAGACCCAGTACTTC. Protein: CASSRTSGKETQYF.

This clonotype was counted only a few times. The rearrangement joins TRBV11-2 to TRBJ1-5, with TRBD1 matching over 8 bases. Per germline, CDR1 SGHAT and CDR2 FQNNGV. With V trimmed by 5 bases and J by 4 bases, 4 bases remained unmatched. This CDR3 comprises 14 residues. DNA for the CDR3: TGTGCCAGCAGCCGGGACAGGTTGAATCAGCCCCAGCATTTT. Its translation is CASSRDRLNQPQHF.

V is TRBV12-3 or TRBV12-4 and J is TRBJ1-4; D is undetermined. V was trimmed by 1 base and J by 8 bases, leaving 8 bases between them. CDR3 length: 13 residues. The CDR3 spells CASSLGYVEKLFF. The CDR3 DNA is TGTGCCAGCAGTTTAGGCTATGTAGAAAAACTGTTTTTT.

This clonotype was seen at least ten times. The chain joins TRBV20-1 to TRBJ2-7; no clear D gene. Germline V gene lookup returns CDR1 DFQATT and CDR2 SNEGSKA (reference sequence). Trimming cost V 0 bases and J 0 bases, with 15 bases left between them. CDR3 length: 16 amino acids. CDR3 in amino acids: CSARDLAILSSYEQYF. The DNA for the CDR3 is TGCAGTGCTAGAGATCTCGCTATCCTAAGCTCCTACGAGCAGTACTTC.

This chain uses TRBV20-1 with TRBJ2-5; TRBD2 aligns across 7 bases. The J segment lost 2 bases and the V segment lost 5 bases, leaving 8 bases of the junction unmatched. There are 14 residues in the CDR3. Germline CDR1 DFQATT, CDR2 SNEGSKA (reference sequence). CDR3 sequence reads: CSAREAVQQETQYF. For the CDR3, the DNA is TGCAGTGCTCGGGAGGCGGTCCAGCAAGAGACCCAGTACTTC.

This clonotype showed up many times. This chain uses TRBV25-1 with TRBJ2-7; TRBD2 matches at 8 bases. Per the germline V gene, CDR1 is MGHDK and CDR2 is SYGVNS. Unmatched junction bases numbered 6, after V lost 5 bases and J lost 6 bases. This CDR3 is 13 amino acids long. The CDR3 sequence: CASSRAGGGEQYF. The CDR3 DNA sequence: TGTGCCAGCAGTAGGGCGGGAGGCGGCGAGCAGTACTTC.

The chain uses TRBV19 and TRBJ2-2, with 8 nucleotides matching TRBD1. V lost 11 bases and J lost 2; bases outside the gene matches: 4. The CDR3 sequence is 13 residues long. The V gene's germline CDR1 is LNHDA and CDR2 SQIVND (reference sequence). CDR3 nucleotides: TGTGCCTCCGGGACAGGAAACACCGGGGAGCTGTTTTTT. Residues: CASGTGNTGELFF.

The chain joins TRBV20-1 to TRBJ1-1; D is unclear. Germline lookup yields CDR1 DFQATT and CDR2 SNEGSKA (reference sequence). The CDR3 is made up of 13 amino acids. Trimming took 1 base from V and 0 from J, leaving 6 bases between them. The CDR3 reads CSARATLNTEAFF. DNA of the CDR3: TGCAGTGCTAGAGCGACTCTGAACACTGAAGCTTTCTTT.

This chain links TRBV2 with TRBJ1-1; D is uncertain. Germline lookup yields CDR1 SNHLY and CDR2 FYNNEI. CDR3 length: 14 residues. V lost 7 bases, J lost 2 bases, and 14 bases lay in between. The CDR3 reads CASTGSRINTEAFF. CDR3 in DNA: TGTGCCAGCACCGGTTCTAGGATAAACACTGAAGCTTTCTTT.

The chain uses TRBV5-1 and TRBJ1-2, with TRBD1 as a possible D gene (6 bases). Trimming took off 1 base at V and 10 bases at J, with 14 bases between the two ends. This CDR3 contains 13 residues. Germline lookup yields CDR1 SGHRS and CDR2 YFSETQ. The CDR3: CASSLRGAHDYTF. The CDR3, as DNA: TGCGCCAGCAGCTTGAGGGGGGCGCATGACTACACCTTC.

The V and J genes are TRBV3-1 and TRBJ2-7; D is ambiguous. Germline V gene sequence: CDR1 LGHDT, CDR2 YNNKEL (reference sequence). The CDR3 totals 14 residues. Trimming cost V 0 bases and J 6 bases, with 12 bases left between them. CDR3 in DNA: TGTGCCAGCAGCCAAGATAGCAGCTTCGGCGAGCAGTACTTC. The encoded protein is CASSQDSSFGEQYF.

The V call is TRBV2, the J call TRBJ1-4, with 9 bases identical to TRBD1. The CDR3 runs 15 residues. Germline assignment: CDR1 SNHLY and CDR2 FYNNEI. V lost 5 bases, J lost 4 bases, and 5 bases stayed unmatched. CDR3 in amino acids: CASSIRTGDNEKLFF. CDR3 in DNA: TGTGCCAGCAGTATTCGGACAGGGGATAATGAAAAACTGTTTTTT.

J is TRBJ2-1 and V is TRBV29-1; TRBD2 matches 8 bases. V lost 6 bases and J lost 10; bases outside the gene matches: 14. This CDR3 has 14 residues. Germline V gives CDR1 SQVTM, CDR2 ANQGSEA. Here the CDR3 DNA reads TGCAGCGTCGACAACTGGCGCGGGACTAGGGAGCAGTTCTTC. It codes for CSVDNWRGTREQFF.

This clonotype was observed a few times. The chain recombines TRBV20-1 with TRBJ2-3; D may match TRBD1 or TRBD2 (5 bases each). CDR1 is DFQATT and CDR2 is SNEGSKA in the germline V gene (reference sequence). The CDR3 covers 14 residues. V was trimmed by 6 bases and J by 4 bases, leaving 17 bases between them. DNA of the CDR3: TGCAGTGCCCTAGACTCATCGGGACCAGATACGCAGTATTTT. Translated, it gives CSALDSSGPDTQYF.

This clonotype was detected ten times or more. CDR3: CASSVVESNGYTF. DNA for the CDR3: TGTGCCAGCAGCGTAGTGGAATCCAATGGCTACACCTTC. The chain employs TRBV9 and TRBJ1-2; D is unclear. Germline V gives CDR1 SGDLS, CDR2 YYNGEE. Trimming shortened V by 0 bases and J by 6 bases, and 9 bases separated the two germline ends. The CDR3 is made up of 13 amino acids.